Listed below are T cell receptor beta chains from one sample, sequenced in a study of blood T cell repertoires in COVID-19. Here immunoSEQ multiplex PCR was the method, and the copy in TCRdb shows in-frame clones only, minus some. The sample lists roughly 50,000 clones; 80% to 85% were seen once. The sequenced sample was peripheral blood. These receptors all come from a man between 65 and 85 years old with acute or convalescent COVID-19. CDR3s include the opening cysteine and the closing phenylalanine or tryptophan. The D gene is left open where the match is weak. Some rows mark clone size as missing; the rest say once, few, many or name a class of expanded clone.

CDR3 DNA: TGTGCCTGGAGTGCCCTGACAGGGGCCTATAATTCACCCCTCCACTTT
CDR3 protein: CAWSALTGAYNSPLHF
clone size: once
CDR3 length: 16
J gene: TRBJ1-6
D gene: TRBD1
V gene: TRBV30

CDR3 DNA: TGCGCCAGCAGCACTGGGACAGATACATTTCAAGAGACCCAGTACTTC
CDR3 protein: CASSTGTDTFQETQYF
clone size: NA
CDR3 length: 16
J gene: TRBJ2-5
D gene: TRBD1
V gene: TRBV5-1

CDR3 DNA: TGCAGTGCTAGTAGCCTGAGGAACACTGAAGCTTTCTTT
CDR3 protein: CSASSLRNTEAFF
clone size: NA
CDR3 length: 13
J gene: TRBJ1-1
D gene: NA
V gene: TRBV20-1

CDR3 DNA: TGTGCCAGCAGCTTAGGACCAGGGGACAATCAGCCCCAGCATTTT
CDR3 protein: CASSLGPGDNQPQHF
clone size: NA
CDR3 length: 15
J gene: TRBJ1-5
D gene: NA
V gene: TRBV7-2

CDR3 DNA: TGTGCCAGCAGCTTGGGACAGCCTGATGGCTACACCTTC
CDR3 protein: CASSLGQPDGYTF
clone size: NA
CDR3 length: 13
J gene: TRBJ1-2
D gene: NA
V gene: TRBV5-4

CDR3 DNA: TGTGCCAGCAGCCTTAACAGAGACACTGAAGCTTTCTTT
CDR3 protein: CASSLNRDTEAFF
clone size: NA
CDR3 length: 13
J gene: TRBJ1-1
D gene: NA
V gene: TRBV12-3/TRBV12-4

CDR3 DNA: TGTGCCAGCAGCTTGGCCTTAGAGATTGAGACCCAGTACTTC
CDR3 protein: CASSLALEIETQYF
clone size: few
CDR3 length: 14
J gene: TRBJ2-5
D gene: NA
V gene: TRBV5-4

CDR3 DNA: TGTGCCAGCAGTTACGATCGGGACTTCCAAGAGACCCAGTACTTC
CDR3 protein: CASSYDRDFQETQYF
clone size: NA
CDR3 length: 15
J gene: TRBJ2-5
D gene: NA
V gene: TRBV6-2/TRBV6-3

CDR3 DNA: TGTGCCAGCAGTTTGGTCGGCGGGACAGGGCCCGGGGAGCTGTTTTTT
CDR3 protein: CASSLVGGTGPGELFF
clone size: NA
CDR3 length: 16
J gene: TRBJ2-2
D gene: TRBD1
V gene: TRBV27

CDR3 DNA: TGTGCCAGTAGTCGGACAGGGGAAGCTGAAAAACTGTTTTTT
CDR3 protein: CASSRTGEAEKLFF
clone size: few
CDR3 length: 14
J gene: TRBJ1-4
D gene: TRBD1
V gene: TRBV19

CDR3 DNA: TGTGCCAGTAGTATCCCCGGGGACGCATGGGGAGGTAATCAGCCCCAGCATTTT
CDR3 protein: CASSIPGDAWGGNQPQHF
clone size: few
CDR3 length: 18
J gene: TRBJ1-5
D gene: NA
V gene: TRBV19

CDR3 DNA: TGTGCCAGCAGTTACGGGACACCTTACAATGAGCAGTTCTTC
CDR3 protein: CASSYGTPYNEQFF
clone size: NA
CDR3 length: 14
J gene: TRBJ2-1
D gene: NA
V gene: TRBV6-2/TRBV6-3

CDR3 DNA: TGCAGCGTAGCGGGAGCGAACTCCTACGAGCAGTACTTC
CDR3 protein: CSVAGANSYEQYF
clone size: NA
CDR3 length: 13
J gene: TRBJ2-7
D gene: TRBD2
V gene: TRBV29-1

CDR3 DNA: TGTGCCAGCAGCTTAGCGAAGACAGGGGCTGCTTCACCCCTCCACTTT
CDR3 protein: CASSLAKTGAASPLHF
clone size: NA
CDR3 length: 16
J gene: TRBJ1-6
D gene: TRBD1
V gene: TRBV7-8

CDR3 DNA: TGTGCCAGCAGAAGACAGACTGGAAACACCATATATTTT
CDR3 protein: CASRRQTGNTIYF
clone size: NA
CDR3 length: 13
J gene: TRBJ1-3
D gene: NA
V gene: TRBV28

CDR3 DNA: TGTGCCTGGGCACAGGGAGGGTCGGCGCCCCAGCATTTT
CDR3 protein: CAWAQGGSAPQHF
clone size: NA
CDR3 length: 13
J gene: TRBJ1-5
D gene: NA
V gene: TRBV30

CDR3 DNA: TGTGCCAGCAGTTTACGGACACCTGTGGGTCAGCCCCAGCATTTT
CDR3 protein: CASSLRTPVGQPQHF
clone size: few
CDR3 length: 15
J gene: TRBJ1-5
D gene: NA
V gene: TRBV6-2/TRBV6-3

CDR3 DNA: TGTGCCTGGAGACTAGCGGGGCGGAATGAGCAGTTCTTC
CDR3 protein: CAWRLAGRNEQFF
clone size: NA
CDR3 length: 13
J gene: TRBJ2-1
D gene: TRBD2
V gene: TRBV30

CDR3 DNA: TGTGCCAGCAGTTCCCCGGACCGGAGAGGGAATCAGCCCCAGCATTTT
CDR3 protein: CASSSPDRRGNQPQHF
clone size: NA
CDR3 length: 16
J gene: TRBJ1-5
D gene: NA
V gene: TRBV2

CDR3 DNA: TGTGCCAGCAGCCAAGATATGCAGGTCGGAGGCTACACCTTC
CDR3 protein: CASSQDMQVGGYTF
clone size: once
CDR3 length: 14
J gene: TRBJ1-2
D gene: NA
V gene: TRBV3-1/TRBV3-2

CDR3 DNA: TGTGCCAGCAGCTTATTTTCAGTAGGGGCCTCCTACGAGCAGTACTTC
CDR3 protein: CASSLFSVGASYEQYF
clone size: few
CDR3 length: 16
J gene: TRBJ2-7
D gene: NA
V gene: TRBV7-2

CDR3 DNA: TGTGCCAGCAGCGTAGCGGTTCCGGATTCACCCCTCCACTTT
CDR3 protein: CASSVAVPDSPLHF
clone size: NA
CDR3 length: 14
J gene: TRBJ1-6
D gene: NA
V gene: TRBV9

CDR3 DNA: TGTGCCAGCACCATTGGGGGGAGCTCCTACAATGAGCAGTTCTTC
CDR3 protein: CASTIGGSSYNEQFF
clone size: few
CDR3 length: 15
J gene: TRBJ2-1
D gene: NA
V gene: TRBV2